A selection of T cell receptor beta chains follows, all from one sample in a study of PD-1 blockade in classical Hodgkin lymphoma. Sequencing used immunoSEQ multiplex PCR; TCRdb keeps in-frame clones, though not all of them. The sample holds over 11,000 clones, roughly 78% seen once. The sample here was peripheral blood mononuclear cells (PBMCs), taken before the second cycle of nivolumab. Receptors were obtained from a human donor with classical Hodgkin lymphoma. The CDR3 runs from the conserved cysteine through the conserved F or W.

j_call v_call cdr3_aa
TRBJ1-6 TRBV7-2 CASSLRGQLSSPLHF
TRBJ2-2 TRBV5-1 CASSFTSELNTGELFF
TRBJ2-6 TRBV5-5 CASKKPDRVNSGANVLTF
TRBJ2-7 TRBV6-5 CASSYERGASYEQYF
TRBJ1-1 TRBV19 CASRDRGDWSVTEAFF
TRBJ2-3 TRBV5-6 CASSLQSGGITDTQYF
TRBJ1-1 TRBV5-1 CASSRKGAGTEAFF
TRBJ2-5 TRBV9 CASSVDGTGAETQYF
TRBJ2-3 TRBV6-6 CASSSAVGGTDTQYF
TRBJ2-3 TRBV11-3 CASSLGGRSTDTQYF
TRBJ1-4 TRBV4-1 CASSAAMRNNEKLFF
TRBJ2-1 TRBV10-3 CAISDGYNEQFF
TRBJ1-2 TRBV19 CASSTNGQLSNYGYTF
TRBJ1-3 TRBV4-1 CASSQLVRNSGNTIYF
TRBJ1-1 TRBV19 CASSIGQGSNTEAFF
TRBJ2-5 TRBV7-2 CASSLEGGLAETQYF
TRBJ1-1 TRBV28 CASSLGQLINTEAFF
TRBJ1-2 TRBV5-4 CASSLQLSPRSLGYTF
TRBJ2-5 TRBV7-9 CASSQAGGQETQYF
TRBJ1-1 TRBV10-2 CASSESPPSGTEAFF
TRBJ2-7 TRBV12-5 CASGSRNLGTAPYEQYF
TRBJ1-5 TRBV18 CASSPRGAPEPQHF
TRBJ1-2 TRBV5-4 CASSFSGVRGYTF
TRBJ1-1 TRBV29-1 CSVVGQLNTEAFF
TRBJ2-3 TRBV7-9 CASSLVPGQEDTQYF
TRBJ2-7 TRBV9 CASTPGLSSYEQYF
TRBJ1-4 TRBV18 CASSPNRGTNEKLFF
TRBJ1-5 TRBV7-6 CASSLMGGTGVTQPQHF
TRBJ1-6 TRBV10-3 CAISESTVTLHF
TRBJ2-3 TRBV18 CASSPGSGARGTQYF
TRBJ2-7 TRBV4-3 CASSQETGAVTYEQYF
TRBJ1-1 TRBV4-1 CASSQDLGQYEAFF
TRBJ1-1 TRBV7-9 CASSREAGVTEAFF
TRBJ1-1 TRBV2 CASRAYLYRELTEAFF
TRBJ2-2 TRBV4-2 CASSAPEGDLDTGELFF
TRBJ2-7 TRBV6-5 CASSYEGYEQYF
TRBJ1-6 TRBV18 CASSRLTGNDSPLHF
TRBJ1-6 TRBV6-6 CASRVSRGGADSPLHF
TRBJ2-3 TRBV7-9 CASSSGGAADTQYF